This T cell receptor (beta chain) came from a study of cytomegalovirus exposure and HLA in healthy donors. Study summary: Earlier results showed approximately 120 million unique TCR beta sequences derived from roughly 190 million T cells.

Use of 60 Vbeta and 13 Jbeta primers characterized the PCR. Produced via immunoSEQ multiplex PCR; TCRdb's table is partial and in-frame only. The sample yields 200,000 or so clones, 80% seen once. Findings and caveats of the study: The study assumed roughly uniform donor sequencing depth for presence/absence analyses. Information on immune exposure was restricted to one variable (CMV serostatus). Generally TCR sequences proved uncommon, though certain public TCRs appeared in numerous donors.

CDR3 length: 14 amino acids. CDR1 and CDR2 from the germline V gene are SQVTM and ANQGSEA. The V gene end was trimmed by 5 bases and the J gene end by 4 bases; junction bases not matched to a gene: 8. This clone was seen once. Its antigen is as yet unknown. This TCR was sampled from a man aged 35 to 55 in good health and CMV-seropositive. The gene calls are TRBV29-1 and TRBJ1-1; 9 nucleotides line up with TRBD1. Sequencing was done on a sample of PBMCs. The CDR3 DNA reads TGCAGCGTTAGGCGGGACAGGGTCCCCACTGAAGCTTTCTTT. Protein: CSVRRDRVPTEAFF.